Sequencing of this T cell receptor (beta chain) was carried out in a study of shared T cell receptors in the human thymus (TCRdb year 2021). About the study as a whole: The study examined how the human thymus generates shared, self-reactive T-cell receptor alpha chains.

In regard to this clone: Its binding antigen is unknown. No quality values exist for individual bases; no much larger clone is one base distant.

Ends trimmed: V by 8 bases, J by 13 bases; bases unmatched to a gene: 7. The germline V gene provides CDR1 MDHEN and CDR2 SYDVKM. Spanning cysteine to phenylalanine, the CDR3 consists of 13 amino acids. Solely the CDR3 DNA is kept, with 39 bases framed from the first base. Receptors were amplified or captured by the immunoSEQ multiplex PCR assay. The immuneACCESS repertoire file appears here via TCRdb, limited to in-frame rearrangements. These files lack a portion of the clones; in checked studies, under half of the deficit traces to unresolved V genes, and the cause of the others is not known. Recorded for this sample are 700,000 or so clones; 75% to 90% of them occurred a single time. Approximately 0.01% of the sample is taken by the ten largest. This sample also appeared in a second study, on human thymus T cells. That second report states: Immunologically healthy infants undergoing open corrective cardiac surgery for congenital heart defects in Finland were used as donors. Thymus tissue was obtained as surgical resects removed during corrective cardiac surgery. V and J gene segment usage appeared biased in both thymic and peripheral blood repertoires. According to the related research, thymic TCR repertoires were highly overlapping among unrelated individuals. The study used seven to nine infant thymus samples plus four related peripheral blood samples to characterize TCR alpha and beta repertoires. Donor ages ranging from roughly 6 to 244 days were recorded, and 5 to 7 male and a couple of female infants were included in the cohort. Thymocytes were released mechanically from tissue and stored at -70 °C as pellets of about 10-34 million cells. Genomic DNA was extracted from frozen cell pellets with a QIAsymphony instrument. The immunoSEQ multiplex PCR assay was used to amplify the TCRB and TCRAD loci from a standardized quantity of quality-controlled genomic DNA. The amplicons spanned the V(D)J region and were long enough to cover the CDR3 and allow V and J genes to be identified. The amplicons were sequenced on an Illumina platform via the commercial immunoSEQ service. Primer bias and sequencing errors were corrected as previously described, and TCRAD and TCRB were defined on the basis of the IMGT database. Analysis of the repertoires was done with immunoSEQ Analyzer 3.0 and VDJTools and included basic statistics, V/J segment usage, diversity estimates, rarefaction and pairwise overlap. To estimate diversity, the Chao1, ChaoE, Efron-Thisted, Shannon and inverse Simpson indices were applied, and diversity was also estimated on datasets down-sampled to the smallest sample. Repertoire overlap was determined by strict matching of CDR3 nucleotide sequence, V gene and J gene, and Jaccard-based multidimensional scaling clustering was applied. On average, thymus samples yielded hundreds of thousands of unique TCRB clonotypes, whereas blood samples yielded roughly 80,000.

The TCR was taken from a girl less than two years old with a congenital heart defect. Donor details come from another sample of the same person, matched by shared clones. This sequence uses TRBV28 and TRBJ1-6; 11 nucleotides in the junction match TRBD1. What was sequenced was thymocytes. CDR3 sequence: CASSRDRGRPLHF. The nucleotide sequence reads TGTGCCAGCTCGAGGGACAGGGGGAGGCCCCTCCACTTT.